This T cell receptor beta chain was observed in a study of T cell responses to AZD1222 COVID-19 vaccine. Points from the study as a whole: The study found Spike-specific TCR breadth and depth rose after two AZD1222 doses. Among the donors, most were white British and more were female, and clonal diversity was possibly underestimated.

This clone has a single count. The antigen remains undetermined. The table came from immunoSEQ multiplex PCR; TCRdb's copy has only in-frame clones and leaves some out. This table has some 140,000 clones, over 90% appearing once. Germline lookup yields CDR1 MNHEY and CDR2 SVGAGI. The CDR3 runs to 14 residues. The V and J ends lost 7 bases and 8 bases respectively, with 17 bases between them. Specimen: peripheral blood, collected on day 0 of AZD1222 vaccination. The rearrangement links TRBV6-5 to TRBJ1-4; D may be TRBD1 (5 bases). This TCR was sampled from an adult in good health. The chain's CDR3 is CASIYSGSGEKLFF. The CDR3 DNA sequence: TGTGCCAGCATCTATTCAGGGTCGGGCGAAAAACTGTTTTTT.